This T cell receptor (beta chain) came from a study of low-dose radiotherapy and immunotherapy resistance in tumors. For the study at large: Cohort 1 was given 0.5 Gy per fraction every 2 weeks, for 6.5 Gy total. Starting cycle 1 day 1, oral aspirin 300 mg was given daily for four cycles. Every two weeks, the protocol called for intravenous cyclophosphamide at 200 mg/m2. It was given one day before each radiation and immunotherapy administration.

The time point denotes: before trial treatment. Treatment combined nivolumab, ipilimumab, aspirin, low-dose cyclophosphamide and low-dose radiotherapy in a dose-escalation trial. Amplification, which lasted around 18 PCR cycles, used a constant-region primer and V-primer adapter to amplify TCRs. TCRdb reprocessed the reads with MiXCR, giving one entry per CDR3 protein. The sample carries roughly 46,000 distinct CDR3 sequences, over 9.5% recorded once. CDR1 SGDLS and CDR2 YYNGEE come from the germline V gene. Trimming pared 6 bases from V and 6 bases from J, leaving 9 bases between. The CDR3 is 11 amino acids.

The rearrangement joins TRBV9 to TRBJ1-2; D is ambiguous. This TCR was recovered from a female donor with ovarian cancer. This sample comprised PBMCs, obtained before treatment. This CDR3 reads CASNGLDGYTF. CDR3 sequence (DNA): TGTGCCAGCAATGGTCTCGATGGCTACACCTTC.